This TCR beta chain was found in a study of shared clonotypes between healthy human individuals. For each subset, genomic DNA was distributed in equal portions over several immunoSEQ plates. Produced via immunoSEQ multiplex PCR; TCRdb's table is partial and in-frame only. The table lists about 2.1 million clones, about 93% of them singletons, with roughly 1.8% in the top ten. Germline V gene data show CDR1 as MDHEN and CDR2 as SYDVKM. CDR3 size: 19 residues. Between the trimmed V and J ends, which lost 2 bases and 1 base, there was a span of 23 bases. Naive CD8 isolation took CD45RO-negative cells positively selected for CCR7 and excluded terminally differentiated effector memory CD45RA+ cells.

The sequencing sample was made of naive CD8+ T cells from PBMCs. The genes are TRBV28 and TRBJ1-1, with unresolved D. The receptor's source is a man younger than 30 in good health. Some clones in this sample may be carry-over from other donors' samples. As DNA, the CDR3 is TGTGCCAGCAGTTTAATAAACTCCCGGGCCGGATGGGGGAACACTGAAGCTTTCTTT. As protein: CASSLINSRAGWGNTEAFF.